This TCR beta chain is from a study of T cells in Graves' hyperthyroidism and ophthalmopathy. Findings and limits, study-wide: The model forecast ophthalmopathy, anticipating it by a median around 6.5 months before onset.

TCR beta CDR3 regions were amplified from RNA. Primed by the HTBI set, a first-round RT-PCR was run on the TCR CDR3. Using its own MiXCR run on the multiplex PCR reads, TCRdb lists one record per CDR3 protein. Of about 350,000 distinct CDR3 sequences in the sample, roughly a sixth were seen once. In regard to this clonotype: Its antigen is unidentified.

A roughly 9.7 ml volume of fresh peripheral blood provided the PBMCs. This receptor was taken from a woman younger than 45 with Graves' hyperthyroidism that later progressed to Graves' ophthalmopathy. The source material was blood.

The CDR3 spells CASSFTTGRHTEAFF. The CDR3 bases are TGTGCCAGCAGTTTCACGACAGGAAGGCACACTGAAGCTTTCTTT. The V gene is TRBV12-3 or TRBV12-4, the J gene TRBJ1-1, with D possibly being TRBD1 (6 bases). The CDR3 consists of 15 residues. With 3 bases removed from V and 3 bases from J, the gap between germline ends came to 14 bases.